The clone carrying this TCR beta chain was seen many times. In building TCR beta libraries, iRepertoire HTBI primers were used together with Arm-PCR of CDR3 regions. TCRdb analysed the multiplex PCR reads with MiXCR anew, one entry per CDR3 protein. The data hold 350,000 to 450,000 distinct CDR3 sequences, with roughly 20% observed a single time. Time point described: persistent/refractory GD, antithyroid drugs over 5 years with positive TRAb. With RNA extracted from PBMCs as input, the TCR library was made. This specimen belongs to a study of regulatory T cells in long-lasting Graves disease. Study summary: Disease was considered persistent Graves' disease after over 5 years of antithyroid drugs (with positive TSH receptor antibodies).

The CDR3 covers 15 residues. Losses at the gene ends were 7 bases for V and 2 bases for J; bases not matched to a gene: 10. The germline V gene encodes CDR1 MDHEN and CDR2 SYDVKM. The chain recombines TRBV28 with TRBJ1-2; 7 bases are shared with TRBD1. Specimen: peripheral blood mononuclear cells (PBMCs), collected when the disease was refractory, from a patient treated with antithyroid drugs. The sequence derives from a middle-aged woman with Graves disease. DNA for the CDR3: TGTGCCAGCAATGATCAGGGGACAGACAACTATGGCTACACCTTC. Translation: CASNDQGTDNYGYTF.